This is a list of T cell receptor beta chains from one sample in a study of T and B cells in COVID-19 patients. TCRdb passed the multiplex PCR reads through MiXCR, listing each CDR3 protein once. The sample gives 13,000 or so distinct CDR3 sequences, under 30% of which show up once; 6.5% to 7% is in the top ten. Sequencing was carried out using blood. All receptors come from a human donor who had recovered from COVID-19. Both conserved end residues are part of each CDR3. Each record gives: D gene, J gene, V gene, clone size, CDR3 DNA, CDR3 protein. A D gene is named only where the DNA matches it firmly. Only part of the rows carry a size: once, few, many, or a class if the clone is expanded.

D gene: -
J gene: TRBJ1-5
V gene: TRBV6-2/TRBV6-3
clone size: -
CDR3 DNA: TGTGCCAGCAACGCCTTAGACGGCAATCAGCCCCAGCATTTT
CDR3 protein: CASNALDGNQPQHF

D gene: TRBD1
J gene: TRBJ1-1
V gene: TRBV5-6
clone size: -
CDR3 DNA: TGTGCCAGCAGCTTCGGGACAGGGGGTAGTGAAGCTTTCTTT
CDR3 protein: CASSFGTGGSEAFF

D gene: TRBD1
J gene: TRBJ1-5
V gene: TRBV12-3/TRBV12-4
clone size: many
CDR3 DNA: TGTGCCAGCAGGGCAGGACAGGTCGGACAGCCCCAGCATTTT
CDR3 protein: CASRAGQVGQPQHF

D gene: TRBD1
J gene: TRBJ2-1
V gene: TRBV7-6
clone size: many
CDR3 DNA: TGTGCCAGCAGCCCCCCATACAGGGGGCCGTCCTACAATGAGCAGTTCTTC
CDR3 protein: CASSPPYRGPSYNEQFF

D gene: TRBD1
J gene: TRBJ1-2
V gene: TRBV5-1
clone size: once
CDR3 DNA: TGCGCCAGCAGCTTGGGACAGGGGGCAGGGGATGGCTACACCTTC
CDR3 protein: CASSLGQGAGDGYTF

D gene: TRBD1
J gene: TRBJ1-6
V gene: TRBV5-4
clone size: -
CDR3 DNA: TGTGCCAGCAGTTATACCGGGACAGGGGATTCACCCCTCCACTTT
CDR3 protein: CASSYTGTGDSPLHF

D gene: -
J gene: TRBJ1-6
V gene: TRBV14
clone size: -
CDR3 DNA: TGTGCCAGCAGCCGGGGACTGACGAATTCACCCCTCCACTTT
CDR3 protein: CASSRGLTNSPLHF

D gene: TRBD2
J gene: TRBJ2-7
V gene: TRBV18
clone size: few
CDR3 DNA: TGTGCCAGCTCACCACAACTAGCGGGGGGGCCTTACGAGCAGTACTTC
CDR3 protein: CASSPQLAGGPYEQYF

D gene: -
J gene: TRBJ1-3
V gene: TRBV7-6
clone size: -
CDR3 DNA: TGTGCCAGCAGCCCCCGGGAGTTAATCTCTGGAAACACCATATATTTT
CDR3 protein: CASSPRELISGNTIYF

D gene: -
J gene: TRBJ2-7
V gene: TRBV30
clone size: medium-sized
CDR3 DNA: TGTGCCTGGAGTGTACTTGCGGGAAGCTCCTACGAGCAGTACTTC
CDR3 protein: CAWSVLAGSSYEQYF

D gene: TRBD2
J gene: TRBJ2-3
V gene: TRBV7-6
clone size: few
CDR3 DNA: TGTGCCAGCAGCTTAACGGATGCGGGAGCGCCAGATACGCAGTATTTT
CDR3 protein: CASSLTDAGAPDTQYF

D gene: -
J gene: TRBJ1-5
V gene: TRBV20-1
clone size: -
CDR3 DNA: TGCAGTGCTAGGAGGGGCGAGGGCAATCAGCCCCAGCATTTT
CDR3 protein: CSARRGEGNQPQHF

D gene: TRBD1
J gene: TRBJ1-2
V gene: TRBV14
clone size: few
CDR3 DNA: TGTGCCAGCAGCCAAGATGGTCCAGGGGGTAACTATGGCTACACCTTC
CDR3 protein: CASSQDGPGGNYGYTF

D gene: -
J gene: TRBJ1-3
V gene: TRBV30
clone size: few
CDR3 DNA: TGTGCCTGGAGCCGGGGAGAAGACTCTGGAAACACCATATATTTT
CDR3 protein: CAWSRGEDSGNTIYF